The 30 T cell receptor beta chains reported below all come from one sample, sequenced in a study of blood T cell repertoires in COVID-19. Using immunoSEQ multiplex PCR, the repertoire was profiled, and TCRdb retains in-frame clones only, with some absent. The sample yields over 100,000 clones, 80% to 90% seen once. Sequencing input: peripheral blood. These receptors all stem from a woman over 75 with active or convalescent COVID-19.

CDR3 sequence (DNA): TGTGCCAGCAGGGGAGAGGTTCAAGAGACCCAGTACTTC. This translates into CASRGEVQETQYF. V gene TRBV27 combines with J gene TRBJ2-5; possible D gene TRBD2, 5 bases. The CDR3 loop spans 13 amino acids. Germline V gene sequence: CDR1 MNHEY, CDR2 SMNVEV (reference sequence). V shed 6 bases and J shed 2 bases, with 10 bases lying between them.

V is TRBV2 and J is TRBJ2-5; TRBD1 matches 10 bases. CDR1 is SNHLY, CDR2 FYNNEI, per germline. The J segment lost 1 base and the V segment lost 4 bases, leaving 6 bases of the junction unmatched. The CDR3 totals 16 residues. CDR3: CASSGTGGFFQETQYF. DNA for the CDR3: TGTGCCAGCAGTGGGACAGGGGGTTTTTTCCAAGAGACCCAGTACTTC.

The V and J genes are TRBV10-1 and TRBJ1-5; TRBD1 might be the D (6 bases). CDR1 WNHNN and CDR2 SYGVQD come from the germline V gene (reference sequence). Trimming shortened V by 2 bases and J by 6 bases, and 20 bases separated the two germline ends. This CDR3 contains 17 residues. The CDR3 sequence is CASSEGQFRLGGQPQHF. As DNA, the CDR3 is TGCGCCAGCAGTGAGGGACAATTTAGGTTAGGGGGTCAGCCCCAGCATTTT.

This clone was counted a single time. The gene calls are TRBV28 and TRBJ2-7, with no clear D. CDR1 and CDR2 (germline): MDHEN, SYDVKM. The CDR3 contains 13 residues. Trimming took off 7 bases at V and 4 bases at J, with 14 bases between the two ends. DNA for the CDR3: TGTGCCAGCACCTCAAGTTTACTTTACGAGCAGTACTTC. It specifies CASTSSLLYEQYF.

This clone was recorded a few times. The V gene is TRBV6-1, the J gene TRBJ1-2, with D perhaps matching TRBD1 (5 bases). V dropped 3 bases and J dropped 6 bases, with 17 bases sitting between them. The germline gives CDR1 MNHNS, CDR2 SASEGT. CDR3 size: 15 residues. As DNA, the CDR3 is TGTGCCAGCAGTGAGGTGCTCCGGGGGTACGATGGCTACACCTTC. This gives the protein CASSEVLRGYDGYTF.

This clone was seen once. J is TRBJ1-6 and V is TRBV7-8; no definite D call. The CDR3 totals 15 residues. V lost 5 bases to trimming and J lost 6 bases, with 14 bases between them. The V gene's germline CDR1 is SGHVS and CDR2 FQNEAQ. This chain's CDR3 is CASSRLEVGNSPLHF. The CDR3 DNA is TGTGCCAGCAGCCGGTTGGAGGTGGGTAATTCACCCCTCCACTTT.

This chain links TRBV27 with TRBJ2-3; 8 bases are a match to TRBD1. The trim removed 1 base at V and 3 bases at J, leaving 6 bases unmatched. This CDR3 is 16 amino acids long. CDR1 and CDR2 (germline): MNHEY, SMNVEV (reference sequence). CDR3 DNA: TGTGCCAGCAGTTTATTAATAACAGGGGGGACAGATACGCAGTATTTT. The encoded protein is CASSLLITGGTDTQYF.

CDR3 residues: CASSIYRGRGYEQYF. Written as DNA, the CDR3 is TGTGCCAGCAGCATCTACAGGGGGCGGGGCTACGAGCAGTACTTC. The chain uses TRBV7-8 and TRBJ2-7; 9 bases agree with TRBD1. With V trimmed by 5 bases and J by 3 bases, 8 bases remained unmatched. The CDR3 has 15 amino acids. Looked up from germline, CDR1 is SGHVS and CDR2 is FQNEAQ.

V gene TRBV25-1 combines with J gene TRBJ2-1, with 9 bases lining up with TRBD2. CDR1 is MGHDK, CDR2 SYGVNS, per germline. The ends lost 5 bases at V and 6 bases at J; junction bases unmatched: 5. This CDR3 region has 14 residues. CDR3 DNA sequence: TGTGCCAGCAGTAAAAGCGGGAGGTTCAATGAGCAGTTCTTC. Translated, it gives CASSKSGRFNEQFF.

This clone was recorded once. CDR3 in amino acids: CASSMMDRGNEKLFF. The CDR3 region has the DNA TGTGCCAGTAGTATGATGGACCGGGGTAATGAAAAACTGTTTTTT. This chain uses TRBV19 with TRBJ1-4; D not resolved. V lost 3 bases, J lost 4 bases, and 12 bases lay in between. The length of the CDR3 is 15 residues. The V gene's germline CDR1 is LNHDA and CDR2 SQIVND (reference sequence).

The chain uses TRBV6-7 and TRBJ2-7; no firm D call. TRBV6-7 is assigned to the ORF class and has an uncertain function. This CDR3 region has 15 residues. V dropped 2 bases and J dropped 2 bases, with 13 bases sitting between them. The CDR3 region has the DNA TGTGCCAGCAGTTACGGGCCTCCCCGCCCCTACGAGCAGTACTTC. Translated: CASSYGPPRPYEQYF.

This rearrangement joins TRBV14 to TRBJ1-1, with 10 bases matching TRBD1. CDR1 is SGHDN, CDR2 FVKESK, per germline. This CDR3 contains 20 residues. The V and J ends lost 1 base and 7 bases, in that order; junction bases with no gene match: 21. The CDR3 nucleotides read TGTGCCAGCAGCCAAGTCCCTAATACCCGGACAGGGGGGTGGAAGGATGAAGCTTTCTTT. Translating it yields CASSQVPNTRTGGWKDEAFF. Based on the CDR3 plus reference TRBV14 and TRBJ1-1, the full variable domain is EAGVTQFPSHSVIEKGQTVTLRCDPISGHDNLYWYRRVMGKEIKFLLHFVKESKQDESGMPNNRFLAERTGGTYSTLKVQPAELEDSGVYFCASSQVPNTRTGGWKDEAFFGQGTRLTVV.

The J gene is TRBJ2-7, the V gene TRBV7-9; TRBD2 matches 10 bases. The CDR3 has 16 residues. Germline V gene lookup returns CDR1 SEHNR and CDR2 FQNEAQ (reference sequence). The V segment lost 5 bases and the J segment 0 bases; nucleotides outside the gene matches: 7. The chain's CDR3 is CASSPLAGALSYEQYF. The CDR3 DNA reads TGTGCCAGCAGCCCGCTAGCGGGAGCCCTCTCCTACGAGCAGTACTTC. The complete variable domain, with remaining parts taken from reference TRBV7-9 and TRBJ2-7, reads DTGVSQNPRHKITKRGQNVTFRCDPISEHNRLYWYRQTLGQGPEFLTYFQNEAQLEKSRLLSDRFSAERPKGSFSTLEIQRTEQGDSAMYLCASSPLAGALSYEQYFGPGTRLTVT.

As DNA, the CDR3 is TGTGCCAGCAGCCCCGGGACAGACTTAGCCAAAAACATTCAGTACTTC. It translates to CASSPGTDLAKNIQYF. This chain joins TRBV5-4 and TRBJ2-4; TRBD1 aligns across 7 bases. The CDR3 spans 16 residues. Germline V lookup: CDR1 SGHNT, CDR2 YYREEE (reference sequence). Unmatched junction bases numbered 7, after V lost 4 bases and J lost 0 bases.

This chain links TRBV7-9 with TRBJ2-2; 14 nucleotides line up with TRBD2. Trimming at V came to 3 bases and at J to 4 bases, leaving 7 bases not matched to a gene. This CDR3 has 18 amino acids. Per germline, CDR1 SEHNR and CDR2 FQNEAQ (reference sequence). The CDR3 is CASSFKTSGRAGTGELFF. The CDR3 region has the DNA TGTGCCAGCAGCTTCAAGACTAGCGGGAGGGCCGGCACCGGGGAGCTGTTTTTT.

V gene TRBV5-6 combines with J gene TRBJ2-1; 11 bases agree with TRBD2. The CDR3 is made up of 15 amino acids. Germline CDR1 SGHDT, CDR2 YYEEEE. Trimming cost V 2 bases and J 10 bases; bases outside gene matches: 8. The CDR3 DNA reads TGTGCCAGCAGCTTAGTAGCGGGAGGGCCGCAAGAGCAGTTCTTC. It translates to CASSLVAGGPQEQFF.

The chain is built from TRBV2 and TRBJ1-2, with D hard to call. The CDR3 has 13 residues. The germline CDR1 and CDR2 sequences are SNHLY and FYNNEI. V lost 6 bases, J lost 7 bases, and 15 bases lay in between. The CDR3 here is CASRVEGTGGYTF. The DNA of the CDR3 is TGTGCCAGCAGGGTGGAGGGCACGGGTGGCTACACCTTC.

Remarks on this clone: A read error may account for a junction end that differs from germline. Here the CDR3 reads CASSLGTGEETQYF. The CDR3, as DNA: TGTGCTAGCAGCTTAGGGACAGGGGAGGAGACCCAGTACTTC. The genes are TRBV7-7 and TRBJ2-5, with 10 bases matching TRBD1. This CDR3 region has 14 residues. CDR1 and CDR2 from the germline V gene are SSHAT and FNYEAQ (reference sequence). The variable domain in full, completed from reference TRBV7-7 and TRBJ2-5, reads GAGVSQSPRYKVTKRGQDVTLRCDPISSHATLYWYQQALGQGPEFLTYFNYEAQPDKSGLPSDRFSAERPEGSISTLTIQRTEQRDSAMYRCASSLGTGEETQYFGPGTRLLVL.

This clone was recorded once. The J gene is TRBJ1-6, the V gene TRBV28; D gene ambiguous. The germline V gene has CDR1 MDHEN and CDR2 SYDVKM. The CDR3 loop spans 14 amino acids. Trimming removed 1 base from V and 5 bases from J, with 6 bases in between. The DNA for the CDR3 is TGTGCCAGCAGTTTATTTTCTCATAATTCACCCCTCCACTTT. Protein: CASSLFSHNSPLHF.

The V and J genes are TRBV3-1 (or the pseudogene TRBV3-2) and TRBJ2-1; D call uncertain. CDR3 size: 13 residues. Germline CDR1 reads LGHDT; CDR2 reads YNNKEL (reference sequence). V dropped 0 bases and J dropped 9 bases, with 9 bases sitting between them. CDR3 region: CASSQDRVSEQFF. The CDR3 DNA sequence: TGTGCCAGCAGCCAAGATCGAGTTAGTGAGCAGTTCTTC.

This clone was counted a single time. This chain uses TRBV9 with TRBJ2-2; D is perhaps TRBD2 (5 bases). In germline, CDR1 is SGDLS, CDR2 YYNGEE. The CDR3 totals 14 residues. The V gene lost 0 bases and the J gene lost 8 bases, with 11 bases spanning the gap. Written as DNA, the CDR3 is TGTGCCAGCAGCGTAGTCGGGGATAGGGGGGAGCTGTTTTTT. It encodes CASSVVGDRGELFF. Full variable domain (missing parts from reference TRBV9 and TRBJ2-2): DSGVTQTPKHLITATGQRVTLRCSPRSGDLSVYWYQQSLDQGLQFLIQYYNGEERAKGNILERFSAQQFPDLHSELNLSSLELGDSALYFCASSVVGDRGELFFGEGSRLTVL.

This clone showed up just a few times. The chain uses TRBV3-1 (or the pseudogene TRBV3-2) and TRBJ1-6; TRBD1 matches 9 bases. The CDR3 runs 14 residues. The germline V gene has CDR1 LGHDT and CDR2 YNNKEL (reference sequence). V lost 4 bases to trimming and J lost 9 bases; unmatched junction nucleotides: 4. The CDR3 spells CASSPGTGSSPLHF. The CDR3 bases are TGTGCCAGCAGCCCAGGGACAGGGAGTTCACCCCTCCACTTT.

The CDR3 DNA reads as TGTGCCAGCAGGGAGGCTAACTATGGCTACACCTTC. Translation: CASREANYGYTF. The V call is TRBV5-6, the J call TRBJ1-2, with D hard to call. The CDR3 spans 12 residues. The ends were cut back, 5 bases at V and 0 bases at J, with 5 bases in the middle. The germline CDR1 and CDR2 sequences are SGHDT and YYEEEE.

The chain employs TRBV18 and TRBJ2-3, with 7 bases identical to TRBD2. This CDR3 comprises 15 residues. CDR1 is KGHSH and CDR2 is LQKENI in the germline V gene. J lost 5 bases, V lost 3 bases, and 8 bases had no gene match. The CDR3 loop is CASSPYAGAIDTQYF. Written as DNA, the CDR3 is TGTGCCAGCTCACCCTACGCGGGAGCAATAGATACGCAGTATTTT.

In its sample, this clone was seen a few times. The chain recombines TRBV2 with TRBJ2-1; TRBD2 might be the D (6 bases). Germline V gene data show CDR1 as SNHLY and CDR2 as FYNNEI. V gave up 6 bases and J gave up 6 bases, with 15 bases separating them. The length of the CDR3 is 14 residues. CDR3 loop: CASRGGPNSNEQFF. The CDR3 DNA is TGTGCCAGCAGGGGGGGACCTAATTCCAATGAGCAGTTCTTC.

V and J are TRBV4-1 and TRBJ1-2, with unresolved D. In germline, CDR1 is MGHRA, CDR2 YSYEKL. This CDR3 comprises 15 residues. V was shortened by 0 bases and J by 4 bases, with 12 bases between the two germline ends. The CDR3 region has the DNA TGCGCCAGCAGCCAAGATCCAGGAAATTTCTATGGCTACACCTTC. As protein: CASSQDPGNFYGYTF.

The V gene is TRBV2, the J gene TRBJ2-5; 8 positions match TRBD2. CDR1 and CDR2 (germline): SNHLY, FYNNEI. Trimming removed 8 bases from V and 5 bases from J; junction bases left unmatched: 4. The CDR3 contains 12 residues. The CDR3 region has the DNA TGTGCCAGCCCCGGGGGGGTGGAGACCCAGTACTTC. It is translated as CASPGGVETQYF.

The chain is built from TRBV3-1 (or the pseudogene TRBV3-2) and TRBJ1-3, with a possible D match to TRBD1 (6 bases). There are 17 residues in the CDR3. Germline V gene lookup returns CDR1 LGHDT and CDR2 YNNKEL (reference sequence). V lost 1 base, J lost 0 bases, and 13 bases lay in between. The CDR3: CASSQGWGRGSGNTIYF. The CDR3 coding sequence is TGTGCCAGCAGCCAAGGCTGGGGCAGGGGCTCTGGAAACACCATATATTTT.

V gene TRBV7-9 combines with J gene TRBJ1-2; no definite D call. CDR1 is SEHNR, CDR2 FQNEAQ, per germline (reference sequence). Between the trimmed V and J ends, which lost 3 bases and 7 bases, there was a span of 12 bases. CDR3 length: 13 amino acids. This chain's CDR3 is CASSFRKESGYTF. CDR3 bases: TGTGCCAGCAGCTTCCGGAAGGAGAGTGGCTACACCTTC.

The chain recombines TRBV2 with TRBJ2-6, with TRBD1 as a possible D gene (5 bases). The germline V and J ends were trimmed by 2 bases and 0 bases, with 17 bases remaining between them. The CDR3 length is 19 residues. Germline CDR1 SNHLY, CDR2 FYNNEI. CDR3 residues: CASSESRARAISGANVLTF. In DNA, the CDR3 is TGTGCCAGCAGTGAATCCCGGGCCAGGGCCATCTCTGGGGCCAACGTCCTGACTTTC. Together with reference TRBV2 and TRBJ2-6, the CDR3 gives the full variable domain: EPEVTQTPSHQVTQMGQEVILRCVPISNHLYFYWYRQILGQKVEFLVSFYNNEISEKSEIFDDQFSVERPDGSNFTLKIRSTKLEDSAMYFCASSESRARAISGANVLTFGAGSRLTVL.